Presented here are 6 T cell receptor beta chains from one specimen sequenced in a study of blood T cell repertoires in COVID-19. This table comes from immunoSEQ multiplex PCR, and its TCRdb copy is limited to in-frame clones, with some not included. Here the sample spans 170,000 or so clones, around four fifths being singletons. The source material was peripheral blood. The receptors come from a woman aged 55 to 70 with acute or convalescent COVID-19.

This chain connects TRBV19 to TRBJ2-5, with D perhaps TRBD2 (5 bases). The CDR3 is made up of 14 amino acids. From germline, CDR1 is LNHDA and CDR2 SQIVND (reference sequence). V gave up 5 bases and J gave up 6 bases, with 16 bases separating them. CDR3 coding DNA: TGTGCCAGTAGTGATAGGTCGGGATTTAAGACCCAGTACTTC. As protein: CASSDRSGFKTQYF. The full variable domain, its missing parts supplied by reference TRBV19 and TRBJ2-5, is DGGITQSPKYLFRKEGQNVTLSCEQNLNHDAMYWYRQDPGQGLRLIYYSQIVNDFQKGDIAEGYSVSREKKESFPLTVTSAQKNPTAFYLCASSDRSGFKTQYFGPGTRLLVL.

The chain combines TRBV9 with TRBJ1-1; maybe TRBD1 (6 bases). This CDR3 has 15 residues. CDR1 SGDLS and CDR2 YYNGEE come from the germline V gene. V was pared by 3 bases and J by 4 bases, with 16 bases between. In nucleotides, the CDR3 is TGTGCCAGCAGCGCCCTCGCAGGGGTTACCACTGAAGCTTTCTTT. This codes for CASSALAGVTTEAFF.

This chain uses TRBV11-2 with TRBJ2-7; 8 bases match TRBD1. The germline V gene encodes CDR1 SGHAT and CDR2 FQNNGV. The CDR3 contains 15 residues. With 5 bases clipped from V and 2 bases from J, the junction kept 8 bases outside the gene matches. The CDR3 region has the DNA TGTGCCAGCAGCCCAGGGACAGGACCAGCCTACGAGCAGTACTTC. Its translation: CASSPGTGPAYEQYF.

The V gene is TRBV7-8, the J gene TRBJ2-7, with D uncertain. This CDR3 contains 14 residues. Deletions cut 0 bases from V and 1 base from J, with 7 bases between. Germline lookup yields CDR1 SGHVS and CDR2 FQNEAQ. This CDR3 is CASSLALKSYEQYF. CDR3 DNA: TGTGCCAGCAGCTTAGCGTTAAAATCCTACGAGCAGTACTTC.

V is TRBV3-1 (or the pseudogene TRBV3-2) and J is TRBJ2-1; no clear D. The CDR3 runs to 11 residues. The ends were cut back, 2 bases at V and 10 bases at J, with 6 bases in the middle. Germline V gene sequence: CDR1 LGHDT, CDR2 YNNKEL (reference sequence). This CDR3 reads CASSQLEEQFF. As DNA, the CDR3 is TGTGCCAGCAGCCAACTAGAGGAGCAGTTCTTC.

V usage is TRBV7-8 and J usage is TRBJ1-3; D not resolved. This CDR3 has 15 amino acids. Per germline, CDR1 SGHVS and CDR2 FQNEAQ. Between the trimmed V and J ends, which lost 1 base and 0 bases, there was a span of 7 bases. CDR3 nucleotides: TGTGCCAGCAGCTTAGGTACTATCTCTGGAAACACCATATATTTT. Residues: CASSLGTISGNTIYF.